This TCR beta chain was identified during a study of cytomegalovirus exposure and HLA in healthy donors. Primers for the PCR totalled 60 Vbeta and 13 Jbeta. Clones were sequenced by immunoSEQ multiplex PCR, and TCRdb holds only the in-frame ones, with some missing. Of about 99,000 clones in the sample, over 9% are singletons; the top ten hold roughly 5%. This clone has just a few counts. V shed 0 bases and J shed 3 bases, with 7 bases lying between them. Germline CDR1 SGDLS, CDR2 YYNGEE. The CDR3 extends over 14 amino acids. Sequenced input: PBMCs. This TCR was recovered from a man aged 40-50 years in good health and CMV-seropositive. V gene TRBV9 combines with J gene TRBJ1-5, with D perhaps matching TRBD1 (5 bases). The CDR3 coding sequence is TGTGCCAGCAGCGTAGGACAGAACAATCAGCCCCAGCATTTT. Encoded protein: CASSVGQNNQPQHF.